This T cell receptor (beta chain) was identified in a study of shared clonotypes between healthy human individuals. Findings and caveats of the study: Sharing across four donors was highest in naive CD4 (around 5%) and lowest in memory CD8 (roughly 0.4%).

In regard to this clone: Antigen unknown.

Data came from immunoSEQ multiplex PCR; TCRdb stores just in-frame clones and leaves some out. Among about 820,000 clones listed, 80% to 95% were seen once. Naive CD8 cells were CD45RO-negative, positively selected for CCR7, excluding terminally differentiated effector memory CD45RA+ cells. Sequencing was done on a sample of naive CD8+ T cells sorted from blood. The TCR sequence derives from a man aged 30 to 39 in good health.

CDR3: CASSLEGGLKDGANVLTF. CDR3 nucleotide sequence: TGTGCCAGCAGCTTAGAGGGGGGATTAAAGGATGGGGCCAACGTCCTGACTTTC. The rearrangement uses TRBV7-9 and TRBJ2-6; perhaps D is TRBD1 or TRBD2 (6 bases each). Germline loops: CDR1 SEHNR, CDR2 FQNEAQ (reference sequence). Trimming left V 1 base short and J 3 bases short, with 16 bases between. This CDR3 region has 18 residues.